A single sample is the source of the 32 T cell receptor beta chains below, sequenced in a study of blood T cell repertoires in COVID-19 (dated by TCRdb to the early 2020s). Receptor amplification or capture employed the immunoSEQ multiplex PCR assay. The immuneACCESS repertoire file appears here via TCRdb, limited to in-frame rearrangements. These files lack a portion of the clones; in checked studies, under half of the deficit traces to unresolved V genes, and the cause of the others is not known. This sample lists 200,000 to 250,000 clones; around three quarters were detected once. Roughly 7% of the sample is in the top ten clones. The sequenced sample was peripheral blood. The receptors were gathered from a woman in her seventies with acute or convalescent COVID-19.

The chain has TRBV6-6 and TRBJ1-5; 8 positions match TRBD1. Losses at the gene ends were 5 bases for V and 2 bases for J; bases not matched to a gene: 2. This CDR3 has 14 residues. CDR1 is MNHNY, CDR2 SVGAGI, per germline (reference sequence). CDR3 region: CASSPQGGNQPQHF. CDR3 nucleotide sequence: TGTGCCAGCAGTCCACAGGGGGGCAATCAGCCCCAGCATTTT.

The V call is TRBV29-1, the J call TRBJ1-4, with D maybe TRBD1 (5 bases). V gave up 3 bases and J gave up 7 bases, with 6 bases separating them. Germline CDR1 SQVTM, CDR2 ANQGSEA. There are 11 residues in the CDR3. CDR3 sequence reads: CSVEQGEKLFF. In nucleotides, the CDR3 is TGCAGCGTTGAGCAGGGTGAAAAACTGTTTTTT.

The count of this clone is one. The chain joins TRBV19 to TRBJ2-1; 13 nucleotides align to TRBD2. J gave up 5 bases and V 7 bases, and 5 bases lay outside the gene matches. This CDR3 is built from 15 residues. Germline CDR1 reads LNHDA; CDR2 reads SQIVND (reference sequence). The CDR3 sequence is CASTVLAGGNNEQFF. CDR3 in DNA: TGTGCCAGTACCGTACTAGCGGGGGGGAACAATGAGCAGTTCTTC.

V is TRBV27 and J is TRBJ2-6; 7 bases are shared with TRBD1. Germline assignment: CDR1 MNHEY and CDR2 SMNVEV (reference sequence). Trimming at V came to 5 bases and at J to 3 bases, leaving 7 bases not matched to a gene. The CDR3 has 16 residues. The DNA for the CDR3 is TGTGCCAGCAGTCGCGACAGGGTTTATGGGGCCAACGTCCTGACTTTC. Its translation: CASSRDRVYGANVLTF.

The CDR3 sequence is CASSGPRGLYTNYGYTF. Written as DNA, the CDR3 is TGTGCCAGCAGTGGTCCCAGGGGGCTGTATACTAACTATGGCTACACCTTC. The chain recombines TRBV2 with TRBJ1-2, with 8 bases aligning to TRBD1. The germline V gene encodes CDR1 SNHLY and CDR2 FYNNEI. There are 17 residues in the CDR3. The trim removed 4 bases at V and 0 bases at J, leaving 10 bases unmatched.

This clone came up a few times. The rearrangement joins TRBV3-1 (or the pseudogene TRBV3-2) to TRBJ1-1; 7 nucleotides agree with TRBD1. Germline-derived CDR1 and CDR2 are LGHDT and YNNKEL (reference sequence). There are 14 residues in the CDR3. J gave up 5 bases and V 4 bases, and 7 bases lay outside the gene matches. The CDR3 nucleotides read TGTGCCAGCAGCCTACACCTGACAGGGACTGAAGCTTTCTTT. Its translation is CASSLHLTGTEAFF.

The chain recombines TRBV5-1 with TRBJ2-6; 7 positions match TRBD1. Germline-derived CDR1 and CDR2 are SGHRS and YFSETQ. CDR3 length equals 16 residues. Germline trimming cut 5 bases from V and 3 bases from J; bases unmatched to any gene: 8. CDR3 in DNA: TGCGCCAGCAGTCGACAGGGCCTAGATGGGGCCAACGTCCTGACTTTC. Encoded protein: CASSRQGLDGANVLTF.

This clone was detected once. The chain carries TRBV6-5 and TRBJ1-2; D not resolved. Germline V CDR1 and CDR2: MNHEY, SVGAGI. CDR3 length: 13 residues. V shed 9 bases and J shed 4 bases, with 15 bases lying between them. CDR3 in DNA: TGTGCCAGGAGGAGAGATCCGCTCTATGGCTACACCTTC. This translates into CARRRDPLYGYTF.

This clone has just a few counts. The chain employs TRBV4-2 and TRBJ2-3; 12 bases are shared with TRBD2. Looked up from germline, CDR1 is LGHNA and CDR2 is YNFKEQ. V lost 4 bases and J lost 5; bases outside the gene matches: 10. There are 17 residues in the CDR3. The CDR3 region is CASSLQTSGGVKDTQYF. The CDR3 nucleotides are TGTGCCAGCAGCCTCCAGACTAGCGGGGGCGTGAAAGATACGCAGTATTTT.

This chain connects TRBV19 to TRBJ1-1; D ambiguous. V was cut by 7 bases and J by 0 bases, with 18 bases left in between. The V gene's germline CDR1 is LNHDA and CDR2 SQIVND (reference sequence). This CDR3 contains 16 residues. The CDR3 sequence: CASITSPGFMNTEAFF. The CDR3 nucleotides are TGTGCCAGTATTACCTCGCCGGGGTTCATGAACACTGAAGCTTTCTTT.

This chain links TRBV7-2 with TRBJ2-2, with 8 bases aligning to TRBD2. The CDR3 is made up of 15 amino acids. After removal of 1 base from V and 5 bases from J, the junction contained 3 bases not matched to a gene. The V gene's germline CDR1 is SGHTA and CDR2 FQGNSA. CDR3 nucleotides: TGTGCCAGCAGCTTAGGACTAGCGTCTACCGGGGAGCTGTTTTTT. Amino acids: CASSLGLASTGELFF.

V and J are TRBV5-1 and TRBJ2-3; 7 bases match TRBD1. Germline CDR1 reads SGHRS; CDR2 reads YFSETQ. With V trimmed by 7 bases and J by 1 base, 9 bases remained unmatched. The CDR3 has 15 residues. Here the CDR3 reads CASGMTGSRTDTQYF. The CDR3 region has the DNA TGCGCCAGCGGCATGACAGGGTCACGCACAGATACGCAGTATTTT.

This chain links TRBV19 with TRBJ2-1, with D perhaps TRBD2 (6 bases). Germline CDR1 reads LNHDA; CDR2 reads SQIVND (reference sequence). This CDR3 contains 15 residues. V lost 5 bases and J 7 bases, leaving 18 bases between the germline ends. The CDR3 bases are TGTGCCAGTAGTCAAGCGGGCCTGGCGAGAAATGAGCAGTTCTTC. Encoded protein: CASSQAGLARNEQFF. Together with reference TRBV19 and TRBJ2-1, the CDR3 gives the full variable domain: DGGITQSPKYLFRKEGQNVTLSCEQNLNHDAMYWYRQDPGQGLRLIYYSQIVNDFQKGDIAEGYSVSREKKESFPLTVTSAQKNPTAFYLCASSQAGLARNEQFFGPGTRLTVL.

A few counts support this clone. The chain combines TRBV12-3 or TRBV12-4 with TRBJ1-1; D not certain. There are 13 residues in the CDR3. The V and J ends lost 1 base and 2 bases respectively, with 5 bases between them. CDR3: CASSLDSNTEAFF. For the CDR3, the DNA is TGTGCCAGCAGTTTAGACAGCAACACTGAAGCTTTCTTT.

The V and J genes are TRBV24-1 and TRBJ2-5; TRBD2 agrees at 8 bases. CDR1 is KGHDR and CDR2 is SFDVKD in the germline V gene. The CDR3 runs to 15 residues. V was clipped by 4 bases and J by 4 bases; unmatched bases: 7. The CDR3 sequence is CATSERGGMRETQYF. The CDR3 nucleotides are TGTGCCACCAGTGAACGCGGGGGGATGCGAGAGACCCAGTACTTC.

The V and J genes are TRBV19 and TRBJ2-1, with 10 nucleotides matching TRBD2. This CDR3 region has 15 residues. Germline V gives CDR1 LNHDA, CDR2 SQIVND (reference sequence). Trimming cost V 7 bases and J 4 bases; bases outside gene matches: 7. CDR3: CASNTYSGGYNEQFF. In DNA form, the CDR3 reads TGTGCCAGTAATACATATAGCGGGGGGTACAATGAGCAGTTCTTC.

The chain joins TRBV7-2 to TRBJ1-5; a weak D match, TRBD1 (5 bases). In germline, CDR1 is SGHTA, CDR2 FQGNSA. The CDR3 totals 15 residues. V gave up 0 bases and J gave up 4 bases, with 10 bases separating them. The CDR3 DNA reads TGTGCCAGCAGCTTAGCCATCCAGGGTAATCAGCCCCAGCATTTT. It yields the protein CASSLAIQGNQPQHF.

This clone was seen just once. The gene calls are TRBV18 and TRBJ2-1; D unresolved. This CDR3 spans 13 amino acids. The germline gives CDR1 KGHSH, CDR2 LQKENI. V lost 5 bases, J lost 6 bases, and 11 bases lay in between. The CDR3: CASSMSESNEQFF. DNA of the CDR3: TGTGCCAGCTCAATGTCGGAGTCCAATGAGCAGTTCTTC.

This chain uses TRBV9 with TRBJ2-3; 11 bases agree with TRBD2. The CDR3 covers 15 residues. Germline assignment: CDR1 SGDLS and CDR2 YYNGEE. With 3 bases clipped from V and 1 base from J, the junction kept 1 base outside the gene matches. The CDR3 bases are TGTGCCAGCAGCGCGACTAGCGGGGGCACAGATACGCAGTATTTT. Its translation is CASSATSGGTDTQYF.

V gene TRBV7-2 combines with J gene TRBJ1-2, with D maybe TRBD1 (5 bases). Germline-derived CDR1 and CDR2 are SGHTA and FQGNSA. V was clipped by 0 bases and J by 5 bases, with 13 bases between them. The length of the CDR3 is 15 residues. CDR3 amino acids: CASSLAFRGEYGYTF. The CDR3 DNA follows: TGTGCCAGCAGCTTAGCTTTTCGGGGGGAGTATGGCTACACCTTC.

J is TRBJ1-2 and V is TRBV9; 7 nucleotides agree with TRBD1. There are 13 residues in the CDR3. Germline lookup yields CDR1 SGDLS and CDR2 YYNGEE. The V gene end was trimmed by 6 bases and the J gene end by 3 bases; junction bases not matched to a gene: 5. CDR3 residues: CASTQGGDYGYTF. In DNA, the CDR3 is TGTGCCAGCACCCAGGGGGGAGACTATGGCTACACCTTC.

J is TRBJ2-5 and V is TRBV14; D might be TRBD1 (6 bases). The germline CDR1 and CDR2 sequences are SGHDN and FVKESK. The CDR3 length is 16 residues. Trimming cost V 1 base and J 7 bases, with 19 bases left between them. The CDR3 DNA sequence: TGTGCCAGCAGCCAAGGAGGGGCAGGGGAAAAACCGACCCAGTACTTC. It yields the protein CASSQGGAGEKPTQYF.

The genes are TRBV7-2 and TRBJ2-5; 7 bases align to TRBD2. This CDR3 region has 14 residues. The V segment lost 5 bases and the J segment 7 bases; nucleotides outside the gene matches: 10. Germline CDR1 SGHTA, CDR2 FQGNSA. This CDR3 is CASSGSSGVGTQYF. CDR3 DNA: TGTGCCAGCAGCGGCTCTAGCGGAGTTGGGACCCAGTACTTC.

The V gene is TRBV5-1, the J gene TRBJ2-1; tentative D call: TRBD1 (6 bases). The germline gives CDR1 SGHRS, CDR2 YFSETQ. Between the trimmed V and J ends, which lost 0 bases and 6 bases, there was a span of 7 bases. The CDR3 totals 13 residues. CDR3 protein: CASSLEGGNEQFF. The DNA of the CDR3 is TGCGCCAGCAGCTTGGAAGGGGGCAATGAGCAGTTCTTC.

V gene TRBV19 combines with J gene TRBJ1-5; D remains unclear. V shed 0 bases and J shed 2 bases, with 17 bases lying between them. The CDR3 is 18 amino acids. Germline assignment: CDR1 LNHDA and CDR2 SQIVND (reference sequence). The CDR3 DNA is TGTGCCAGTAGTATAGATCCCTCAGGAGGATCTGGCAATCAGCCCCAGCATTTT. The encoded protein is CASSIDPSGGSGNQPQHF.

The chain carries TRBV6-5 and TRBJ1-4; tentative D call: TRBD1 (5 bases). The germline V gene has CDR1 MNHEY and CDR2 SVGAGI. V shed 0 bases and J shed 6 bases, with 14 bases lying between them. CDR3 length: 16 residues. CDR3 coding DNA: TGTGCCAGCAGTTACTCGATTAATCGGGGGGATGAAAAACTGTTTTTT. It is translated as CASSYSINRGDEKLFF.

The chain combines TRBV30 with TRBJ2-3; D is possibly TRBD2 (5 bases). The CDR3 extends over 13 amino acids. With 4 bases removed from V and 3 bases from J, the gap between germline ends came to 11 bases. The germline CDR1 and CDR2 sequences are GTSNPN and SVGIG (reference sequence). The CDR3, as DNA: TGTGCCTGGATGTGGGCGGGTACAGATACGCAGTATTTT. Residues: CAWMWAGTDTQYF.

The rearrangement joins TRBV3-1 (or the pseudogene TRBV3-2) to TRBJ2-2; perhaps TRBD2 as D (6 bases). This CDR3 contains 15 residues. V was cut by 4 bases and J by 5 bases, with 14 bases left in between. Germline CDR1 LGHDT, CDR2 YNNKEL (reference sequence). CDR3 sequence: CASSRTGTSTGELFF. The CDR3 DNA reads TGTGCCAGCAGCCGTACGGGGACTTCAACCGGGGAGCTGTTTTTT.

The gene calls are TRBV9 and TRBJ2-3, with D tentatively TRBD2 (5 bases). This CDR3 region has 16 residues. Germline lookup yields CDR1 SGDLS and CDR2 YYNGEE. Trimming removed 0 bases from V and 2 bases from J, with 13 bases in between. The CDR3 sequence: CASSVGGSGYTDTQYF. The CDR3 DNA follows: TGTGCCAGCAGCGTAGGTGGCAGCGGTTACACAGATACGCAGTATTTT.

This clone was found once. V and J are TRBV6-5 and TRBJ2-5; D perhaps matches TRBD2 (6 bases). The CDR3 covers 16 residues. Per the germline V gene, CDR1 is MNHEY and CDR2 is SVGAGI. V was cut by 0 bases and J by 5 bases, with 16 bases left in between. CDR3 in amino acids: CASSYSTSQGPETQYF. The CDR3 nucleotides are TGTGCCAGCAGTTACTCGACTAGTCAGGGCCCGGAGACCCAGTACTTC.

The chain is built from TRBV6-5 and TRBJ2-5; tentatively, D is TRBD2 (6 bases). The length of the CDR3 is 13 residues. V gave up 5 bases and J gave up 5 bases, with 12 bases separating them. Germline CDR1 MNHEY, CDR2 SVGAGI. The CDR3 region is CASSPRGGETQYF. The DNA of the CDR3 is TGTGCCAGCAGTCCGCGGGGTGGGGAGACCCAGTACTTC.

V usage is TRBV27 and J usage is TRBJ2-2, with 10 positions matching TRBD2. Germline values: CDR1 MNHEY, CDR2 SMNVEV (reference sequence). After removal of 4 bases from V and 8 bases from J, the junction contained 10 bases not matched to a gene. The CDR3 spans 16 residues. The CDR3 region is CASSWASGSTRGELFF. The CDR3 region has the DNA TGTGCCAGCAGTTGGGCTAGCGGGAGTACGCGAGGGGAGCTGTTTTTT.